A selection of T cell receptor beta chains follows, all from one sample in a study of shared clonotypes between healthy human individuals. The protocol was immunoSEQ multiplex PCR, while the TCRdb copy is restricted to in-frame clones and leaves out a portion. The sample has roughly 380,000 clones; about 96% are singletons. The sample comprised memory CD8+ T cells sorted from blood. Receptors were obtained from a man aged 30-40 years in good health. Both conserved end residues are part of each CDR3. The D gene is left open where the match is weak. Where a row states a size, it is once, few, many or the class of an expanded clone; other rows omit it.

clone_size,v_call,d_call,j_call,cdr3_aa,cdr3_nt
.,TRBV25-1,.,TRBJ2-1,CASSEGTYNEQFF,TGTGCCAGCAGTGAAGGGACTTACAATGAGCAGTTCTTC
.,TRBV4-1,TRBD1,TRBJ1-3,CASSQEAGGHSGNTIYF,TGCGCCAGCAGCCAAGAGGCAGGGGGACACTCTGGAAACACCATATATTTT
.,TRBV6-1,TRBD2,TRBJ2-7,CASRPTSGRANEQYF,TGTGCCAGCAGACCCACTAGCGGGAGGGCCAACGAGCAGTACTTC
.,TRBV2,TRBD1,TRBJ2-3,CASSTDRAEADTQYF,TGTGCCAGCAGCACGGACAGGGCGGAGGCAGATACGCAGTATTTT
.,TRBV7-9,TRBD2,TRBJ2-1,CASSPQSGRGRNEQFF,TGTGCCAGCAGCCCCCAAAGCGGGAGGGGTAGGAATGAGCAGTTCTTC
.,TRBV19,.,TRBJ2-1,CASSISRTNEQFF,TGTGCCAGTAGTATTTCACGGACCAATGAGCAGTTCTTC
.,TRBV5-1,TRBD1,TRBJ1-4,CASSLYGTGGEVFF,TGCGCCAGCAGCTTGTACGGGACAGGGGGCGAAGTGTTTTTT
once,TRBV14,TRBD1,TRBJ1-3,CASSPGQRSSGNTIYF,TGTGCCAGCAGCCCGGGACAGCGAAGCTCTGGAAACACCATATATTTT
.,TRBV7-9,TRBD1,TRBJ2-4,CASSLGQGRNIQYF,TGTGCCAGCAGCTTAGGACAGGGTAGAAACATTCAGTACTTC
once,TRBV4-2,.,TRBJ2-3,CASSQDGRGSTDTQYF,TGTGCCAGCAGCCAAGATGGGCGGGGAAGCACAGATACGCAGTATTTT
.,TRBV6-5,.,TRBJ1-1,CASSYRTGNTEAFF,TGTGCCAGCAGTTACCGGACGGGGAACACTGAAGCTTTCTTT
.,TRBV5-1,.,TRBJ1-3,CASRWRDTGNTIYF,TGCGCCAGCAGGTGGCGGGACACTGGAAACACCATATATTTT
.,TRBV7-2,.,TRBJ1-2,CASSRTTNYGYTF,TGTGCCAGCAGCCGGACCACTAACTATGGCTACACCTTC
once,TRBV2,.,TRBJ2-7,CASRPYRGPYEQYF,TGTGCCAGCAGGCCGTACCGGGGCCCCTACGAGCAGTACTTC
.,TRBV29-1,TRBD2,TRBJ2-7,CSVVRLAGGNYEQYF,TGCAGCGTTGTAAGACTAGCGGGAGGAAACTACGAGCAGTACTTC
.,TRBV5-6,.,TRBJ2-1,CASSFGTLNYNEQFF,TGTGCCAGCAGCTTCGGGACTCTTAACTACAATGAGCAGTTCTTC
.,TRBV5-1,TRBD2,TRBJ2-1,CASSLEGLAGYTQFF,TGCGCCAGCAGCTTGGAGGGACTAGCGGGGTATACTCAGTTCTTC
.,TRBV5-1,.,TRBJ2-5,CASSALGLKETQYF,TGCGCCAGCAGCGCACTGGGACTTAAAGAGACCCAGTACTTC
.,TRBV12-5,TRBD1,TRBJ1-2,CASGHGGQYNYGYTF,TGTGCTAGTGGGCACGGGGGACAGTATAACTATGGCTACACCTTC
.,TRBV7-2,.,TRBJ2-4,CASTNTLAKNIQYF,TGTGCCAGCACCAATACACTAGCCAAAAACATTCAGTACTTC
.,TRBV18,.,TRBJ2-7,CASSPRRAYEQYF,TGTGCCAGCTCACCAAGGAGGGCCTACGAGCAGTACTTC
.,TRBV6-5,TRBD2,TRBJ2-7,CASSPPGTSGSRQYF,TGTGCCAGCAGTCCACCCGGGACTAGCGGAAGCCGGCAGTACTTC
.,TRBV28,.,TRBJ2-7,CASSFYGERYEQYF,TGTGCCAGCAGTTTTTATGGTGAAAGGTACGAGCAGTACTTC
.,TRBV11-1,.,TRBJ2-7,CASSRGRGLLYEQYF,TGTGCCAGCAGCCGGGGCAGGGGCCTTCTCTACGAGCAGTACTTC
.,TRBV6-5,.,TRBJ2-1,CASRRVGSYNEQFF,TGTGCCAGCAGGAGAGTGGGCTCCTACAATGAGCAGTTCTTC